The sequence of this T cell receptor (beta chain) was determined in a study of neurological immune-mediated disorders (dated by TCRdb to between 2019 and 2020). With respect to the entire study: Peripheral blood TCR-beta repertoires from patients with HTLV-I-associated myelopathy (HAM/TSP), patients with multiple sclerosis, and healthy controls were compared in the study using UMI-based sequencing. Longitudinal samples, technical triplicates and paired sorted CD4+ and CD8+ T-cell subsets, alongside PBMC samples, were included among the approximately 100 TCR-beta libraries. The cohort comprised 68 subjects: 15 or so HAM/TSP patients, approximately 34 multiple sclerosis patients and 20 or so healthy controls. The investigation overall reported the following: TCR clonal expansion was greatest in HAM/TSP patients and smallest in MS patients, who ranked below even healthy controls. Expanded clones from different subjects shared no identical CDR3 amino acid sequences, which suggests that TCR-beta repertoires were private in all groups.

Blood bank volunteers in Maryland, USA served as the healthy controls. Unsorted PBMC libraries were generated from 2 million PBMCs stored in RNAlater at -80 °C until RNA extraction. Peripheral blood was subjected to Ficoll-Hypaque density gradient centrifugation to isolate PBMCs, which were then cryopreserved in liquid nitrogen. This clonotype occurred many times. The specificity of this receptor is unknown. Base qualities are not at hand, and no much larger clone is one base apart. V and J are truncated by 1 base and 1 base respectively, leaving an intervening sequence of 8 bases. The CDR3 spans 13 residues, from the cysteine through the phenylalanine. The DNA shown is the 39-base CDR3, in frame from base 1. The germline V gene (reference sequence) sets CDR1 to DFQATT and CDR2 to SNEGSKA. cDNA was synthesized by template-switch 5'RACE using a primer carrying a 10-nucleotide random unique molecular identifier by which each TCR transcript was tagged. Each sequencing run produced over 200 million TCR-beta sequences covering 15-18 subjects. The RNeasy kit was used for extraction of total RNA. The KAPA Real-time Library Amplification kit was used to amplify TCR-beta VDJ regions with primers targeting the TCR constant region and the 5'RACE anchor. A first PCR added sample indexes and Illumina adaptors, after which a second PCR increased the library yield. After Ampure bead purification, the TCR product of roughly 650 bp was size-selected on a 2% E-gel SizeSelection system. Before pooling, library quality was assessed on a Bioanalyzer, concentration was determined with Qubit, and library quantification was performed with the Kapa Library Quantification kit. Paired-end 2 x 150 bp sequencing of the libraries was performed on an Illumina HiSeq 2500. To increase sequence diversity, about 23-30% phiX was spiked into each library pool. For the original study's pipeline: The quality-filtered reads were processed with the UMI-based MiGEC pipeline, whose error correction step removed more than 80% of the raw TCR sequences. IMGT germline references were used for alignment of VDJ genes, and clonotypes were defined by a unique CDR3 amino acid sequence together with V-J genes. Clonal expansion, Shannon diversity and CDR3 relatedness were evaluated with VDJtools (CalcPairwiseDistances, ClusterSamples), while phylogenetic trees were built in CLCbio workbench. Expanded clones were defined as having at least 8 unique UMIs, based on coefficient-of-variation modelling across technical triplicates. TCRdb reworked the public reads: Q25 trimming with fastp, MiXCR clone assembly, productive beta chains retained. Entries are consolidated by CDR3 protein sequence, retaining the most common genes and DNA. These V and J calls rely on TCRdb rather than the paper's analysis. Within this sample are 25,000 to 30,000 distinct CDR3 sequences, with more than 6.5% of them counted one time only. The ten largest account for more than 8.5% of the sample.

The clonotype originates from a woman aged 50 to 65 in good health. The sequence links TRBV20-1 to TRBJ2-7; there is no confident call for the D gene. Input material: PBMCs. In nucleotides, the sequence is TGCAGTGCTAGAGCGAGCCTTTCCTACGAGCAGTACTTC. It translates as CSARASLSYEQYF.